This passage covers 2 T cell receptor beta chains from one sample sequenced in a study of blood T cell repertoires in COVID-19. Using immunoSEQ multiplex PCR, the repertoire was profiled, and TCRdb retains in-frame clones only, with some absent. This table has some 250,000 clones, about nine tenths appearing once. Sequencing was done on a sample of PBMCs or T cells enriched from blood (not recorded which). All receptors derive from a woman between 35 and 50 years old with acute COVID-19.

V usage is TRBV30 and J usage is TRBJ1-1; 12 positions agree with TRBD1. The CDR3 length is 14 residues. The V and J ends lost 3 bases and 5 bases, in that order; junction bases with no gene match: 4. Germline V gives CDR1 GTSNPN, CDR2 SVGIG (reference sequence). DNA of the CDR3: TGTGCCTGGAGGGGGACAGGGGGCCGAACTGAAGCTTTCTTT. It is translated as CAWRGTGGRTEAFF.

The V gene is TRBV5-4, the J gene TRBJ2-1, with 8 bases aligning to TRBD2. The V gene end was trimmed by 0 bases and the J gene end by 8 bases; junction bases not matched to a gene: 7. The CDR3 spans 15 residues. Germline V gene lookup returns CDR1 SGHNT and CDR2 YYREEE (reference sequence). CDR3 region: CASSLAGGSLYEQFF. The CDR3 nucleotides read TGTGCCAGCAGCTTGGCGGGGGGGTCGCTCTATGAGCAGTTCTTC.